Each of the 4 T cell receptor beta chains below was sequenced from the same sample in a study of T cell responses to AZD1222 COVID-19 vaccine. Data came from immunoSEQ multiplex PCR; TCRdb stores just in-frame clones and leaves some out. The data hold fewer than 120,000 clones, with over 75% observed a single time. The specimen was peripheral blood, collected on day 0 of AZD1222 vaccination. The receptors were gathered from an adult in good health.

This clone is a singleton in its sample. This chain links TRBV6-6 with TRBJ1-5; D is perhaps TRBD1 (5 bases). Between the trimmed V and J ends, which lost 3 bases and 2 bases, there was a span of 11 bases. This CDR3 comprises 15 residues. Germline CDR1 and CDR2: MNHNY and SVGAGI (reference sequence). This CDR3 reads CASSYEGLGNQPQHF. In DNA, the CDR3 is TGTGCCAGCAGTTATGAGGGGCTTGGCAATCAGCCCCAGCATTTT.

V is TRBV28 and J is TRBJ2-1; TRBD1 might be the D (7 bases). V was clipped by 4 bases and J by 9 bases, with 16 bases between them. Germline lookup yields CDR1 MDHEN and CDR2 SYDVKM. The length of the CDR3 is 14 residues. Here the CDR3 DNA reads TGTGCCAGCAGTTCCTACCTCCAGGGGGGTGAGCAGTTCTTC. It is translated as CASSSYLQGGEQFF.

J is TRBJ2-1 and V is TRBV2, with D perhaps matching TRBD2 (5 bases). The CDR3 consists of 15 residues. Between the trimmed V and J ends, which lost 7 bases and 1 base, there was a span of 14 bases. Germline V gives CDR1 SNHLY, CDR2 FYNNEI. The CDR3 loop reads CASKLSRGSYNEQFF. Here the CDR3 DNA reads TGTGCCAGCAAATTGTCCCGGGGATCCTACAATGAGCAGTTCTTC.

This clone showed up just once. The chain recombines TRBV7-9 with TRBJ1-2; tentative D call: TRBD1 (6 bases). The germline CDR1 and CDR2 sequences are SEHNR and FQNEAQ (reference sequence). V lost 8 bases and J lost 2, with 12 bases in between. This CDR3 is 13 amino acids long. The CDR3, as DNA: TGTGCCAGCGACGGGGGCCCGAACTATGGCTACACCTTC. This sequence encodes CASDGGPNYGYTF. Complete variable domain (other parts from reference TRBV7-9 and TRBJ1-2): DTGVSQNPRHKITKRGQNVTFRCDPISEHNRLYWYRQTLGQGPEFLTYFQNEAQLEKSRLLSDRFSAERPKGSFSTLEIQRTEQGDSAMYLCASDGGPNYGYTFGSGTRLTVV.